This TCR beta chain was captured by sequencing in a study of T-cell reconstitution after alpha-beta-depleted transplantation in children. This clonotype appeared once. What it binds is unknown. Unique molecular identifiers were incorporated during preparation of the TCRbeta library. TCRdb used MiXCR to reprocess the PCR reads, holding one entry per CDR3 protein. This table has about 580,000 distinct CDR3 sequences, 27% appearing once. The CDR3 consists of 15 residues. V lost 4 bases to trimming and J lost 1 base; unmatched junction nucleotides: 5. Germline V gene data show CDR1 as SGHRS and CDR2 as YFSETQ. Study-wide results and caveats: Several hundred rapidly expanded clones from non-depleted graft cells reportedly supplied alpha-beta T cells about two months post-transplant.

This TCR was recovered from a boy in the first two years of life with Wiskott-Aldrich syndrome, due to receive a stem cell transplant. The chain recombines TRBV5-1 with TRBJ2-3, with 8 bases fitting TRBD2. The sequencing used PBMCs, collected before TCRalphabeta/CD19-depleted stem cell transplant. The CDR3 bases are TGCGCCAGCAGCAAGCGGGAGCTTCGCACAGATACGCAGTATTTT. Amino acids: CASSKRELRTDTQYF. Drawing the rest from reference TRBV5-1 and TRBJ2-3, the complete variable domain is KAGVTQTPRYLIKTRGQQVTLSCSPISGHRSVSWYQQTPGQGLQFLFEYFSETQRNKGNFPGRFSGRQFSNSRSEMNVSTLELGDSALYLCASSKRELRTDTQYFGPGTRLTVL.